The entry below gives a single T cell receptor (beta chain) sequence along with its context. This clone was found a few times. Its binding antigen is unknown. No clone much larger than this one lies a single base away; base qualities are absent. Related bone marrow donors provided peripheral blood samples on the day of marrow donation. Mononuclear cells from peripheral blood and bone marrow were separated by Ficoll-Hypaque density centrifugation and then cryopreserved. Genomic DNA was the input for TRB sequencing, which was run either with the immunoSEQ assay at survey resolution or with the hsTCRB kit. Regarding the original processing steps: The immunoSEQ software handled the initial read processing, while the LymphoSeq R package was used for the repertoire analyses. Clonality was computed as 1 minus normalized Shannon entropy, and a Gini coefficient was also calculated for each TRB dataset. Phenotypes of unsorted samples were inferred by mapping TRB sequences from sorted subsets of the recipient or donor onto unsorted samples of the same recipient. TCRdb carries this immuneACCESS record with in-frame sequences only. Its versions omit some clonotypes, under half of them owing to an unresolved V gene in the studies checked, with the rest unexplained. V, J and clone size are those of that table, while D and trimming were read from the DNA. The table gives about 30,000 clones for this sample, with none occurring only once. The top ten clonotypes cover approximately 4.3% of the sample.

This specimen comes from a study of T cells after posttransplantation cyclophosphamide (dated by TCRdb to between 2015 and 2016). About the study as a whole: T cell repertoire reconstitution was tracked by TRB sequencing after myeloablative bone marrow transplantation in which posttransplantation cyclophosphamide was used as GVHD prophylaxis. Samples from 30 to 35 PTCy-treated patients, along with samples from around 16 of their related bone marrow donors, underwent antigen receptor sequencing. Blood from every one of the approximately 33 PTCy patients who had 1-year posttransplant specimens underwent TRB sequencing. Up to 3 additional blood samples from 2 to 5.2 years after transplant were also TRB-sequenced in 3 patients, as was pretransplant blood from a handful of patients. Because TRA and TRB clonality were tightly correlated in 9 or 10 samples, subsequent TCR analyses were focused on TRB only. Public TRB sequences were searched against a database of over 3,000 sequences associated with responses to pathogens, tumor antigens, self-antigens and alloantigens.

What the work shows at the level of the full study, not this receptor alone: Across under 50 patients, recipient CMV seropositivity and CMV reactivation were highly associated with TRB clonality; PTCy diversity was similar to CNI/methotrexate controls. The TRB repertoires of T cells infiltrating skin or the GI tract showed only limited overlap with the TRB repertoires found in blood. Donor-recipient similarity was low at 1-2 months but rose over the first year, and later blood repertoires were often dominated by donor CD8+ memory clones.

This receptor was taken from a woman aged 30 to 39 in good health and a related stem cell transplant donor. The specimen sequenced was PBMCs.

The DNA reads TGTGCCTGGACCCGAAGCACCTTATATGGCTACACCTTC. This translates into CAWTRSTLYGYTF. The chain is encoded by TRBV30 joined to TRBJ1-2, with the D segment identity uncertain. V is clipped by 4 bases and J by 5 bases, and the sequence between their germline boundaries is 14 bases long. Via the germline V gene (reference sequence), CDR1 is GTSNPN and CDR2 SVGIG. From its cysteine to its phenylalanine, the CDR3 spans 13 amino acids. Only CDR3 DNA is held: 39 bases, read in frame from base 1.